Listed below are T cell receptor beta chains from one sample, sequenced in a study of CD8 T cells in ankylosing spondylitis. TCRdb reprocessed the 5' RACE reads via MiXCR and lists one record per CDR3 protein. The sample has 150,000 to 200,000 distinct CDR3 sequences, 18% seen once. Sequencing was performed on blood, either unsorted or a sorted T cell fraction (not recorded which). The receptor set was obtained from a male donor with ankylosing spondylitis or in good health (not recorded which). CDR3s include the opening cysteine and the closing phenylalanine or tryptophan. D genes are given only for firm matches. The size entry is marked missing in some rows and otherwise reads once, few, many or a size class.

D gene	V gene	clone size	J gene	CDR3 protein	CDR3 DNA
NA	TRBV29-1	NA	TRBJ2-1	CSVETQGKNEQFF	TGCAGCGTTGAAACCCAGGGGAAAAATGAGCAGTTCTTC
NA	TRBV2	many	TRBJ1-3	CASIWGPGASGNTIYF	TGTGCCAGCATCTGGGGGCCCGGGGCGTCTGGAAACACCATATATTTT
TRBD1	TRBV5-1	many	TRBJ2-7	CASQSGTGDYEQYF	TGCGCCAGTCAATCCGGGACAGGGGACTACGAGCAGTACTTC
TRBD2	TRBV20-1	many	TRBJ2-5	CSASPSRLAGETQYF	TGCAGTGCTAGCCCCTCTCGGCTAGCGGGAGAGACCCAGTACTTC
TRBD1	TRBV29-1	many	TRBJ2-2	CSVTSGTDTGELFF	TGCAGCGTTACGTCCGGGACAGACACCGGGGAGCTGTTTTTT
NA	TRBV5-6	few	TRBJ1-6	CASSLQSSYNSPLHF	TGTGCCAGCAGCTTGCAGAGCTCCTATAATTCACCCCTCCACTTT
TRBD2	TRBV5-1	NA	TRBJ2-3	CASSFRGGSESHTQYF	TGCGCCAGCAGCTTCCGGGGGGGCTCCGAGTCCCATACGCAGTATTTT
NA	TRBV2	NA	TRBJ1-1	CASSEYRNTEAFF	TGTGCCAGCAGCGAATACAGGAACACTGAAGCTTTCTTT
NA	TRBV5-5	few	TRBJ1-2	CASSVARYTF	TGTGCCAGCAGCGTCGCGCGCTACACCTTC
TRBD2	TRBV29-1	few	TRBJ2-7	CSVGLAGVEQYF	TGCAGCGTTGGCCTAGCGGGAGTCGAGCAGTACTTC
NA	TRBV24-1	many	TRBJ1-4	CATSASGTDNEKLFF	TGTGCCACCAGTGCCTCCGGGACGGATAATGAAAAACTGTTTTTT
NA	TRBV12-3/TRBV12-4	few	TRBJ2-4	CASSLSSSHIQYF	TGTGCCAGCAGTTTATCGAGCTCTCACATTCAGTACTTC
NA	TRBV10-3	many	TRBJ1-1	CAIAFQENTEAFF	TGTGCCATCGCATTTCAGGAGAACACTGAAGCTTTCTTT
NA	TRBV7-9	few	TRBJ2-5	CASSFGQETQYF	TGTGCCAGCAGCTTTGGGCAAGAGACCCAGTACTTC
NA	TRBV5-1	NA	TRBJ2-3	CASSLTGDTDTQYF	TGCGCCAGCAGCTTGACTGGGGACACAGATACGCAGTATTTT
NA	TRBV5-1	NA	TRBJ2-3	CASSLELARTTDTQYF	TGCGCCAGCAGCTTGGAGTTGGCGAGGACCACAGATACGCAGTATTTT
NA	TRBV7-2	few	TRBJ2-7	CASSFQAYEPEQYF	TGTGCCAGCAGCTTTCAAGCCTATGAGCCCGAGCAGTACTTC
NA	TRBV24-1	many	TRBJ2-1	CATSDGDQLGEQFF	TGTGCCACCAGTGATGGGGACCAACTCGGTGAGCAGTTCTTC
NA	TRBV14	few	TRBJ2-3	CASSQQGDTQYF	TGTGCCAGCAGCCAGCAGGGAGATACGCAGTATTTT
NA	TRBV5-1	many	TRBJ2-2	CASSLDAGPPNTGELFF	TGCGCCAGCAGCTTGGACGCAGGCCCCCCGAACACCGGGGAGCTGTTTTTT
NA	TRBV29-1	NA	TRBJ1-2	CSVAGTEANYGYTF	TGCAGCGTTGCTGGGACCGAAGCCAACTATGGCTACACCTTC
TRBD2	TRBV10-2	NA	TRBJ2-3	CASSESGTSGKVYF	TGCGCCAGCAGTGAGTCTGGGACTAGCGGGAAGGTGTATTTT
TRBD2	TRBV10-3	many	TRBJ2-3	CAISSGTSGSTDTQYF	TGTGCCATCAGCTCCGGGACTAGCGGGAGCACAGATACGCAGTATTTT
TRBD2	TRBV27	many	TRBJ2-3	CASRKLSGRRGTDTQYF	TGTGCCAGTAGGAAACTAAGCGGGAGGAGGGGAACAGATACGCAGTATTTT
TRBD2	TRBV20-1	many	TRBJ2-3	CSARDPLAEDHTQYF	TGCAGTGCTAGAGATCCGCTAGCGGAAGACCATACGCAGTATTTT
NA	TRBV20-1	many	TRBJ2-1	CSARPDRGSYNEQFF	TGCAGTGCTAGACCTGACAGAGGCTCCTACAATGAGCAGTTCTTC
NA	TRBV5-1	NA	TRBJ2-2	CASSFGQGELFF	TGCGCCAGCAGCTTCGGACAGGGGGAGCTGTTTTTT
NA	TRBV7-7	few	TRBJ2-1	CASSFGGSGEQFF	TGTGCCAGCAGCTTTGGTGGGAGCGGTGAGCAGTTCTTC
NA	TRBV12-3/TRBV12-4	medium-sized	TRBJ2-2	CASSDLSGELFF	TGTGCCAGTAGCGATCTAAGCGGGGAGCTGTTTTTT
NA	TRBV13	NA	TRBJ2-7	CASSSWTLHEQYF	TGTGCCAGCAGTTCCTGGACTCTCCACGAGCAGTACTTC
NA	TRBV3-1	few	TRBJ1-3	CASSETGYSGNTIYF	TGTGCCAGCAGCGAAACAGGGTACTCTGGAAACACCATATATTTT
NA	TRBV2	few	TRBJ1-1	CASSLDTLGPEAFF	TGTGCCAGCAGTTTGGACACGCTAGGCCCTGAAGCTTTCTTT
NA	TRBV3-1	NA	TRBJ2-3	CASSQVGTSSTDTQYF	TGTGCCAGCAGCCAGGTCGGGACCAGTAGCACAGATACGCAGTATTTT
NA	TRBV6-6	many	TRBJ2-7	CASSYSFGSYEQYF	TGTGCCAGCAGTTACTCGTTTGGGAGCTACGAGCAGTACTTC
NA	TRBV20-1	few	TRBJ2-5	CSAPVGSSGRETQYF	TGCAGTGCTCCGGTTGGTTCCAGCGGGCGGGAGACCCAGTACTTC
TRBD1	TRBV6-5	few	TRBJ2-1	CASSYRQGLGNEQFF	TGTGCCAGCAGTTACAGACAGGGGCTAGGCAATGAGCAGTTCTTC
TRBD2	TRBV5-1	few	TRBJ2-3	CASSLGTSGPTDTQYF	TGCGCCAGCAGCCTCGGGACTAGCGGTCCCACAGATACGCAGTATTTT
TRBD2	TRBV20-1	medium-sized	TRBJ2-3	CSASTYTSGYTDTQYF	TGCAGTGCTAGCACCTACACTAGCGGATACACAGATACGCAGTATTTT
TRBD2	TRBV12-3/TRBV12-4	few	TRBJ2-3	CASSRDSLAGGADTQYF	TGTGCCAGCAGTCGAGACTCACTAGCGGGAGGGGCAGATACGCAGTATTTT
TRBD2	TRBV11-2	many	TRBJ2-3	CASSSSLAGVADTQYF	TGTGCCAGCAGCTCGTCGTTAGCGGGAGTAGCAGATACGCAGTATTTT
NA	TRBV4-2	NA	TRBJ2-2	CASSQERFTGELFF	TGTGCCAGCAGCCAAGAGCGGTTCACCGGGGAGCTGTTTTTT
NA	TRBV5-1	many	TRBJ2-7	CASSKQDRFYEQYF	TGCGCCAGCAGCAAACAGGACAGATTCTACGAGCAGTACTTC
NA	TRBV3-1	few	TRBJ1-5	CASSPTRWQVLNQPQHF	TGTGCCAGCAGCCCGACGCGTTGGCAGGTGCTCAATCAGCCCCAGCATTTT
TRBD1	TRBV29-1	many	TRBJ1-1	CSAVGQGDAEAFF	TGCAGCGCCGTGGGACAGGGGGACGCTGAAGCTTTCTTT
NA	TRBV10-3	many	TRBJ2-3	CAISEGAGRPDTQYF	TGTGCCATCAGTGAAGGGGCCGGACGGCCAGATACGCAGTATTTT
NA	TRBV24-1	NA	TRBJ2-3	CATSDQMQDTQYF	TGTGCCACCAGTGACCAGATGCAGGATACGCAGTATTTT